The present entry profiles one T cell receptor (beta chain) with its context. Which antigen it targets is not known. No base qualities exist here, and no much larger clone lies one base off it. These data are taken from a study of cytomegalovirus exposure and HLA in healthy donors (TCRdb year 2017). Notes on the research overall: An earlier analysis of roughly 570 of the donors reported 250 to 350 Gb of sequence data and 117 million unique TCR beta sequences obtained from around 170 million T cells. About 300 gigabases of sequencing data and approximately 91 million unique TCR sequences made up an early release that covered several hundred HLA-typed donors. Among the roughly 400 genotyped donors, around 79% belonged to the genetic ancestry cluster associated with self-reported Caucasian donors. The study was designed to test whether signatures of past pathogen exposure could be identified by cataloging public T cell receptors. The study profiled the T cell repertoires of under 850 subjects by immunosequencing and related them to cytomegalovirus serostatus. In addition to the first cohort of approximately 670 subjects, a separate validation cohort of approximately 110 different subjects was used. To predict cytomegalovirus infection status, the study brought together high-throughput TCR immunosequencing, statistical association of individual TCRs with disease status, and machine learning. In a later analysis, previously published TCR beta repertoires from more than 500 donors were re-analyzed and high-resolution HLA genotyping was added so that TCR occurrence patterns could be studied. In the later analysis, no new phenotypic data were used to find candidate immune exposures; instead, reliance was placed on TCR beta sequences and their occurrence across donors. To decide whether each TCR beta V gene segment behaved as functional or pseudogenic, an earlier analysis of fewer than 750 of the donors relied on high-throughput TCR beta sequencing. Donor age, sex, ethnicity and CMV serostatus were compiled alongside the repertoire data. Genome-wide SNP genotypes for about 65% of the 666 donors were used in a later genetic analysis, which treated that subset as a discovery cohort. Every repertoire in the discovery cohort had been generated on one and the same sequencing platform. Class I and class II HLA loci were covered by the typing at four-digit resolution. Typing coverage varied by locus: about 620-630 donors for A, B, C, DRB1 and DQB1; more than 500 for DQA1; more than 600 for DPA1; roughly 450 for DPB1. Roughly five DR-DQ haplotypes were handled as single units for association and clustering, since linkage in the cohort was strong. Among 398 genotyped donors of the cohort, an average of around 240,000 unique TCR beta nucleotide sequences were sequenced per donor, around 18% of them non-productive. The paper's findings and limits, for the study overall: Linkage disequilibrium might explain the correlated functional status among segregating V segments, but an unknown experimental factor could not be ruled out. Most CMV-associated TCR beta chains appeared to be HLA-restricted in a later analysis, and the HLA associations seemed to be driven largely by CMV exposure. In a later analysis, TCR association rates were found to vary across HLA loci, with the most associated TCRs seen for DRB1 alleles and the fewest for HLA-C alleles. Sequencing depth was assumed to be roughly uniform across donors in the presence/absence analyses, though that assumption may not hold. In the study, 150 to 200 TCR beta chains were listed as associated with cytomegalovirus. In a later analysis, several top co-occurrence clusters were reported to appear linked to parvovirus B19, influenza, CMV and Epstein-Barr virus. Compared with equally common non-associated chains, HLA-associated TCR beta chains in a later analysis were more clonally expanded and had lower generation probabilities. Strong co-occurrence of HLA alleles, especially DR and DQ, made assigning TCR associations to individual alleles difficult. A further reported finding was that TCR beta sequences accurately predicted the HLA-A and HLA-B alleles for most subjects in the first cohort. Across donors, most TCR sequences were observed very rarely, whereas some public TCRs were present in many individuals. Immune exposure information for the cohort was limited to CMV serostatus. In a later genetic analysis, fewer N-insertions in productive TCRs were reported among donors in an Asian-associated ancestry cluster than the roughly 700-donor mean. In a later analysis, 15,000 to 20,000 TCR beta sequences were associated with specific HLA alleles at a false discovery rate of 0.05. In both the original and validation cohorts, the classifier was reported to diagnose cytomegalovirus status with high specificity and sensitivity. Because some donors lacked HLA typing at each locus, the association tests relied only on the typed subset. In vitro tests confirmed that a few of the cytomegalovirus-associated TCR beta chains recognize cytomegalovirus antigens. Fewer than 20 rarely observed V segments, including chromosome 9 orphons, were excluded from the earlier analysis of just under 600 of the donors because counts were too low. The cohort was sequenced for TCR beta chains only, and without alpha or paired-chain data the features that could be detected were limited. V-gene and J-gene trimming of TCR beta chains was associated with a missense DCLRE1C variant in a later genetic analysis, and the association was replicated in an independent cohort. The authors suggested that the approach could potentially be generalized to other disease states and immunological phenotypes. The sequencing pipeline was judged likely to have produced a cluster of highly shared sequence variants as a technical artifact. Broadly in line with IMGT annotations, most TCR beta V segments showed up in productive rearrangements about 87% or about 30% of the time in an earlier analysis of approximately 640 of the donors.

The cohort comprised around 700 healthy bone marrow donors. At the time of sampling, every cohort member was nominally healthy, though immune exposures that went unrecorded were likely present. The donor was CMV seronegative and was included in the group of 352 seronegative cohort members. A peripheral blood sample was collected from each donor, and TCR beta sequencing was performed on peripheral blood mononuclear cells. The Qiagen DNeasy Blood Extraction Kit was used to extract genomic DNA from the blood cell samples. Receptor libraries were prepared by the immunoSEQ multiplex PCR assay. For the multiplex PCR, a mixture combining 60 forward primers for TCR Vbeta segments and 13 reverse primers for TCR Jbeta segments was used. A multiplex PCR assay on genomic DNA amplified the CDR3 region of rearranged TCR beta genes. The amplified TCR beta libraries were sequenced on the Illumina HiSeq System as 87-base-pair reads. Regarding the original processing steps: Across the 500 to 700 repertoires, a later analysis counted 60 million to 90 million unique TCR beta chains, roughly 11 million of which were shared by at least two donors. To remove PCR and sequencing errors, raw reads were error-corrected and collapsed into unique sequences using a nearest-neighbor algorithm that merged closely related sequences. To assign V, D and J gene segments, CDR3 sequences were aligned to IMGT reference sequences. For a sequence to be retained, at least a six-nucleotide match to both a V gene segment and a J gene segment was required. A rearrangement was called productive if the CDR3 had no stop codons and remained in frame with V and J, and every other rearrangement was called non-productive. CDR3 was defined by IMGT convention, running from the second conserved V-encoded cysteine to the conserved J-encoded phenylalanine. The earlier analysis of 587 of the donors excluded sequences that lacked an unambiguous match to a single V gene segment. An earlier analysis of a few hundred of the donors classified V segments as functional when productive rearrangements were above 56.7% and as segregating when the standard deviation between donors was above 5%. A statistical classification framework was built to diagnose cytomegalovirus status from the catalog of TCR beta chain sequences. In a later analysis, TCR nucleotide sequences were compared against IMGT/GENE-DB human TR gene sequences so that V and J genes could be assigned. The TCRdist pipeline was used in a later analysis to assign CDR3 sequences and most-parsimonious VDJ recombination scenarios. In a later analysis, every TCR beta chain was defined by the combination of its CDR3 amino acid sequence and its V-gene family, and reads without a unique V-gene family were dropped. A later analysis removed several hundred highly shared, low-generation-probability nucleotide sequences to deal with suspected cross-contamination and a sequencing artifact. A later analysis calculated a clonal expansion index for each public chain from normalized within-repertoire ranks of inferred template counts. In a later analysis, generation probabilities were computed with a VDJ recombination model fitted to out-of-frame rearrangements, and the resulting probabilities were checked against IGoR. In a later analysis, hypergeometric tests were used to score TCR-TCR, TCR-HLA and TCR-CMV co-occurrence, with a repertoire-size bias correction applied to TCR pairs. A later analysis estimated false discovery rates by permuting HLA or CMV assignments 20 times. A later analysis grouped co-occurring TCRs with DBSCAN, adding TCRdist sequence similarity when clustering within HLA-allele-positive subsets. Co-occurrence clustering excluded repertoires with fewer than 30,000 or more than 120,000 public chains, plus five with anomalous nucleotide sharing. Held by TCRdb, this immuneACCESS table contains in-frame sequences only and omits some clones. Under half of the omission traces to an unresolved V gene where checked; the cause of the rest is unknown. D and trimming come from the DNA, and the V and J calls and clone size come from that table. This sample has roughly 180,000 clones in its table, and roughly four fifths of those were observed once. In total, the top ten clones hold approximately 2.4% of the sample.

This clonotype was sampled from a female donor in good health and CMV-seronegative. The sample consisted of PBMCs.

CDR3 region: CASSLMPAGGNEQFF. The bases read TGTGCCAGCAGCTTAATGCCTGCGGGGGGGAATGAGCAGTTCTTC. The rearrangement combines TRBV7-2 with TRBJ2-1; TRBD2 agrees with 9 junctional bases. Reading from cysteine to phenylalanine, the CDR3 counts 15 amino acids. The retained sequence is limited to the CDR3, 45 bases, with the frame set at the first base. Germline trimming: 2 bases from V, 7 bases from J; junction bases outside gene matches: 6. CDR1 and CDR2, looked up from the germline V gene, are SGHTA and FQGNSA. When the CDR3 is completed using the reference TRBV7-2 and TRBJ2-1 genes on either side, the full variable domain is GAGVSQSPSNKVTEKGKDVELRCDPISGHTALYWYRQSLGQGLEFLIYFQGNSAPDKSGLPSDRFSAERTGGSVSTLTIQRTQQEDSAVYLCASSLMPAGGNEQFFGPGTRLTVL.